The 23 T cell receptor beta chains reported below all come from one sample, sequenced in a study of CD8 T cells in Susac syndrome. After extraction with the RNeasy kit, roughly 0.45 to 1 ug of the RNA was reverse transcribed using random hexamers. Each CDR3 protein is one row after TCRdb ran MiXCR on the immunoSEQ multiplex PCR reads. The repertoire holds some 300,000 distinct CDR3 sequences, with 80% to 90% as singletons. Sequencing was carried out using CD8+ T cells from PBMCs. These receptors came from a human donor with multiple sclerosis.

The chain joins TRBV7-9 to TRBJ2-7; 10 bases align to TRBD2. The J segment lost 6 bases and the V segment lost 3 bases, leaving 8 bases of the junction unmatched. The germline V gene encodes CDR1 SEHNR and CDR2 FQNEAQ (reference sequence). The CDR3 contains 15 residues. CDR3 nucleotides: TGTGCCAGCAGCTTTCCGGCTAGCGGGGGAGGCGAGCAGTACTTC. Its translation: CASSFPASGGGEQYF.

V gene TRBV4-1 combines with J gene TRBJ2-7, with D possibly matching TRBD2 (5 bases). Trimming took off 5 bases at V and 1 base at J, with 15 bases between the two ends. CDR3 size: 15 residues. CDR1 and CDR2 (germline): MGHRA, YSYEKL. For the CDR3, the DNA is TGCGCCAGCAGCGGAGGAGAATCTAGTTCCTACGAGCAGTACTTC. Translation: CASSGGESSSYEQYF.

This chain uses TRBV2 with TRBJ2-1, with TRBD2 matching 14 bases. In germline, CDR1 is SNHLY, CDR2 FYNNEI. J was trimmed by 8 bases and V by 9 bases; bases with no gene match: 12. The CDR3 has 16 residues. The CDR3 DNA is TGTGCCAGGGGCCTAGGGACTAGCGGGAGTGAGTATGAGCAGTTCTTC. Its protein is CARGLGTSGSEYEQFF.

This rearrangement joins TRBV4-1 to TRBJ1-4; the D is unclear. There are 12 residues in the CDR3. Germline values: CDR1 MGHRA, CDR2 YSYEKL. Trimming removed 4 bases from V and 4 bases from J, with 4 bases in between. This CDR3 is CASSPRNEKLFF. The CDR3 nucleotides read TGCGCCAGCAGCCCCCGTAATGAAAAACTGTTTTTT.

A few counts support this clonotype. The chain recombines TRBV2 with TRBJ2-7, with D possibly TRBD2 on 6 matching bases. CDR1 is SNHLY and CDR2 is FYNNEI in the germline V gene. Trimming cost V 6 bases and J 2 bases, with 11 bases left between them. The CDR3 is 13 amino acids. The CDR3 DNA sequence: TGTGCCAGCAGGTTAGCGGTGGCCTACGAGCAGTACTTC. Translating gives CASRLAVAYEQYF.

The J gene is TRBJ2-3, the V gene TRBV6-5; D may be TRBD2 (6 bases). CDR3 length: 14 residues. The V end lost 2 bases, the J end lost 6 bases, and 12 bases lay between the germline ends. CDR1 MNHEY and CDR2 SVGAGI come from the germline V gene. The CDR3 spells CASSYGIGGDTQYF. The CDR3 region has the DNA TGTGCCAGCAGTTACGGCATCGGGGGTGATACGCAGTATTTT.

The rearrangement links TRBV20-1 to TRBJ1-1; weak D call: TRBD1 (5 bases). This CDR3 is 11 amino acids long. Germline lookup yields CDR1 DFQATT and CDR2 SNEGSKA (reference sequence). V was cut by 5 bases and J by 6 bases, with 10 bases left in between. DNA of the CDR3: TGCAGTGCTGGGACGGCACCTGAAGCTTTCTTT. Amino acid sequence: CSAGTAPEAFF.

Written as DNA, the CDR3 is TGTGCCAGCGCCCTCTCGGGGGGGTACAATGAGCAGTTCTTC. Its translation: CASALSGGYNEQFF. The chain recombines TRBV12-3 or TRBV12-4 with TRBJ2-1, with TRBD2 matching 8 bases. The junction had 7 bases not matched to a gene; V was cut back by 8 bases and J by 4 bases. The CDR3 has 14 residues.

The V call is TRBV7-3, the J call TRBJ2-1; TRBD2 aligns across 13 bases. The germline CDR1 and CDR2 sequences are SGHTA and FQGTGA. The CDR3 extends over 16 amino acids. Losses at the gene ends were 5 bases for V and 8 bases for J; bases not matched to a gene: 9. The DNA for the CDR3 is TGTGCCAGCAGCCCCCGACTAGCGGGAGGTGTCGATGAGCAGTTCTTC. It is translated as CASSPRLAGGVDEQFF. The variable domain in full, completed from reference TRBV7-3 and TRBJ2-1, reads GAGVSQTPSNKVTEKGKYVELRCDPISGHTALYWYRQSLGQGPEFLIYFQGTGAADDSGLPNDRFFAVRPEGSVSTLKIQRTERGDSAVYLCASSPRLAGGVDEQFFGPGTRLTVL.

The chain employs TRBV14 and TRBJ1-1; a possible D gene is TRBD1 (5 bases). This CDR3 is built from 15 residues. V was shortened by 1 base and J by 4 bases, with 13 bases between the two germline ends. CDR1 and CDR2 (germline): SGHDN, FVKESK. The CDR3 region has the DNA TGTGCCAGCAGCCAAGGGGTAGGGGTTAGCACTGAAGCTTTCTTT. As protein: CASSQGVGVSTEAFF.

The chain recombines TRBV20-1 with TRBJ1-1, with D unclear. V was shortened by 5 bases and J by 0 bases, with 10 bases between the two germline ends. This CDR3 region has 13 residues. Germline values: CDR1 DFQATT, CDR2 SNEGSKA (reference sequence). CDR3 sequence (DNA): TGCAGTGCTGGATCATTCATGAACACTGAAGCTTTCTTT. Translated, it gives CSAGSFMNTEAFF.

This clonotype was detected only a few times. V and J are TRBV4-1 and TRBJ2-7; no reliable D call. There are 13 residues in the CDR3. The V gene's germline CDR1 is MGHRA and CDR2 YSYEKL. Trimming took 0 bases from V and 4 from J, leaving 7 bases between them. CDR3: CASSQDLKYEQYF. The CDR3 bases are TGCGCCAGCAGCCAAGATCTGAAGTACGAGCAGTACTTC.

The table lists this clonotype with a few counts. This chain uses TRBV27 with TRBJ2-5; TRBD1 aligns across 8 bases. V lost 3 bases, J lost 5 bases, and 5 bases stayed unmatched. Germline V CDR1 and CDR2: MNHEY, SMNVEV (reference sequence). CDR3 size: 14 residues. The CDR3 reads CASSFQGAGETQYF. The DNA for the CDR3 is TGTGCCAGCAGTTTCCAGGGGGCCGGGGAGACCCAGTACTTC.

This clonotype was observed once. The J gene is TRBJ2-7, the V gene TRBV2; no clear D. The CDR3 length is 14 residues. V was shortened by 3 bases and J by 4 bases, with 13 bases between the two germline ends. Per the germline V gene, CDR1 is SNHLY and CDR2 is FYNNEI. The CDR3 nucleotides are TGTGCCAGCAGTGAGAGGCCACCTTGGTACGAGCAGTACTTC. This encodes CASSERPPWYEQYF. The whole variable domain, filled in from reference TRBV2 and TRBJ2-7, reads EPEVTQTPSHQVTQMGQEVILRCVPISNHLYFYWYRQILGQKVEFLVSFYNNEISEKSEIFDDQFSVERPDGSNFTLKIRSTKLEDSAMYFCASSERPPWYEQYFGPGTRLTVT.

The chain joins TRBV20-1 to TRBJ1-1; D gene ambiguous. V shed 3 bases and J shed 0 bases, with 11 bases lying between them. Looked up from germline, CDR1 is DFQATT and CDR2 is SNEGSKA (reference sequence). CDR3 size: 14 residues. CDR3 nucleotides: TGCAGTGCTAGTCGGCTACAGATGAACACTGAAGCTTTCTTT. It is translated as CSASRLQMNTEAFF.

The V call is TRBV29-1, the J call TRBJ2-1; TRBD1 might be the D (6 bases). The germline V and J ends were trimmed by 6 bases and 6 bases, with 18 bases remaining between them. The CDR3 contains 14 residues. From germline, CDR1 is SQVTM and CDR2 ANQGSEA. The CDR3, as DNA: TGCAGCGTCCTCCGCGACAGGAGGACCAATGAGCAGTTCTTC. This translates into CSVLRDRRTNEQFF.

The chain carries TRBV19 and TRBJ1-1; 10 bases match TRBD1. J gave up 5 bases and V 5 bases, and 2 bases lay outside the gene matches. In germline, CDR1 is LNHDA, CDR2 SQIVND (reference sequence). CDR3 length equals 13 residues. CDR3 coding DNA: TGTGCCAGTAGTGGACAGGGGGGAACTGAAGCTTTCTTT. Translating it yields CASSGQGGTEAFF.

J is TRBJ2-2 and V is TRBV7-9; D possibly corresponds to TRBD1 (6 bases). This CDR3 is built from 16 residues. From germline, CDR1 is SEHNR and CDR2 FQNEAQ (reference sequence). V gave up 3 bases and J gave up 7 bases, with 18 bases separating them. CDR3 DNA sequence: TGTGCCAGCAGCTTGGTGGGACAAACACACCGCGGGGAGCTGTTTTTT. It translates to CASSLVGQTHRGELFF. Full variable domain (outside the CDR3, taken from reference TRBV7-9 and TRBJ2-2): DTGVSQNPRHKITKRGQNVTFRCDPISEHNRLYWYRQTLGQGPEFLTYFQNEAQLEKSRLLSDRFSAERPKGSFSTLEIQRTEQGDSAMYLCASSLVGQTHRGELFFGEGSRLTVL.

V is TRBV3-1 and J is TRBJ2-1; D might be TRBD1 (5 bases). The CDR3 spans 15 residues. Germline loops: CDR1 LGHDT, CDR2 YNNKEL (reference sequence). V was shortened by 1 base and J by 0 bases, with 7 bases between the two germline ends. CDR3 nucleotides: TGTGCCAGCAGCCAAGTGGACAACTCCTACAATGAGCAGTTCTTC. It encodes CASSQVDNSYNEQFF.

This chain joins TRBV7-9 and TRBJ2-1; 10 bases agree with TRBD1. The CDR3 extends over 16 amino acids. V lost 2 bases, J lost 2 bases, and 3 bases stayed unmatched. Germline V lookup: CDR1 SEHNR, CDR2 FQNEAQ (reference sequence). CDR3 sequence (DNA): TGTGCCAGCAGCTTACCCGGGACAGGGGCCTACAATGAGCAGTTCTTC. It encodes CASSLPGTGAYNEQFF.

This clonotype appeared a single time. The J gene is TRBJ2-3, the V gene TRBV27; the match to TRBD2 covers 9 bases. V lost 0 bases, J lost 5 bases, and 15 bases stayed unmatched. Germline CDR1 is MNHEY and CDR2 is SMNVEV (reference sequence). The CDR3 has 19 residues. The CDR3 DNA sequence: TGTGCCAGCAGTTTATCTAAGGGCCGACCGGGACTAGCTGAAGATACGCAGTATTTT. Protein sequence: CASSLSKGRPGLAEDTQYF.

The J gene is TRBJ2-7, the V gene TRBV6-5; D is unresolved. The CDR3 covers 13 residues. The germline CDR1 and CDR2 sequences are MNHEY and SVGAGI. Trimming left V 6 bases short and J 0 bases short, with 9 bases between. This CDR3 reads CASRNSYSYEQYF. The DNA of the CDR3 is TGTGCCAGCAGGAACAGCTACTCCTACGAGCAGTACTTC.

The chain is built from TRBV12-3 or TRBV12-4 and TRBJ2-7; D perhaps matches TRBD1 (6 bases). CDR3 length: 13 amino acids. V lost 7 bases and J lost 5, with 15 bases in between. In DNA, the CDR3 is TGTGCCAGCACCCTAGGGGGTTTCAACGAGCAGTACTTC. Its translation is CASTLGGFNEQYF.